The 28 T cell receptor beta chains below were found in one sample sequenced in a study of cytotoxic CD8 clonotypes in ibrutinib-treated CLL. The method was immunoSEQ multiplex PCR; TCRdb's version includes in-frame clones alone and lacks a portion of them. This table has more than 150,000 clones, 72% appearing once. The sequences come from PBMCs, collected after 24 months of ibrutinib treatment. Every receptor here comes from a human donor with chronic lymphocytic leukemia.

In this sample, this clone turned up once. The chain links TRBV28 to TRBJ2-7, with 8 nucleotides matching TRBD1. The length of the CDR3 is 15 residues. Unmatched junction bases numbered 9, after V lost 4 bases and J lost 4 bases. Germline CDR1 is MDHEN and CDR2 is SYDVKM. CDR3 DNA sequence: TGTGCCAGCAGTTATGGGACAGGATCTCTTTACGAGCAGTACTTC. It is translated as CASSYGTGSLYEQYF. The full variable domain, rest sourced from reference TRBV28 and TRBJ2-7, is DVKVTQSSRYLVKRTGEKVFLECVQDMDHENMFWYRQDPGLGLRLIYFSYDVKMKEKGDIPEGYSVSREKKERFSLILESASTNQTSMYLCASSYGTGSLYEQYFGPGTRLTVT.

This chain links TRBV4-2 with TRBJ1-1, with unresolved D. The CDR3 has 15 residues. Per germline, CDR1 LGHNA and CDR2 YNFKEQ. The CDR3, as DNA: TGTGCTACAGCAGCTGAGACCGCCATGAACACTGAAGCTTTCTTT. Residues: CATAAETAMNTEAFF.

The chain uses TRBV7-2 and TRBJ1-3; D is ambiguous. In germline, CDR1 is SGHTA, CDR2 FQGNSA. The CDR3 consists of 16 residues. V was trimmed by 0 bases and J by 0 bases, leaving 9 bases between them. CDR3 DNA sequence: TGTGCCAGCAGCTTAGCGGCAGGACGCTCTGGAAACACCATATATTTT. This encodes CASSLAAGRSGNTIYF.

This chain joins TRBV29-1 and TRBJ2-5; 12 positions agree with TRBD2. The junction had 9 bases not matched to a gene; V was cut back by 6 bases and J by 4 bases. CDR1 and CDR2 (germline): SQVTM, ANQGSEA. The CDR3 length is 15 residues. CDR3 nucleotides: TGCAGCGTCGCGCTAGCGGGAGGGCCTCCAGAGACCCAGTACTTC. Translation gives CSVALAGGPPETQYF.

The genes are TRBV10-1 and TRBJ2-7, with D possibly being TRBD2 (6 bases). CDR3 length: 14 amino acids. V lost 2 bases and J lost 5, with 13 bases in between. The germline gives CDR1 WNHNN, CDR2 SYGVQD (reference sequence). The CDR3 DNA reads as TGCGCCAGCAGTGAGAGGCGGGAACGGAACGAGCAGTACTTC. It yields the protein CASSERRERNEQYF.

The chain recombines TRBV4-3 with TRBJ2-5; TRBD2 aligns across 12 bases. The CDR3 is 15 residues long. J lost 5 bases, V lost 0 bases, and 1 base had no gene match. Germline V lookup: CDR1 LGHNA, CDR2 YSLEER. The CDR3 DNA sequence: TGCGCCAGCAGCCAAGAACTAGCGGGAGGTGAGACCCAGTACTTC. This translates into CASSQELAGGETQYF.

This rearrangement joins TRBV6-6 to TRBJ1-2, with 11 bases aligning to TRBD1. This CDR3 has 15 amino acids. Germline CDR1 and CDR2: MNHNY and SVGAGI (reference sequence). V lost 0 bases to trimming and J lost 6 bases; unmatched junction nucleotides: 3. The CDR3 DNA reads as TGTGCCAGCAGTTACTCGAGGGGACAGGGGGATGGCTACACCTTC. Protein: CASSYSRGQGDGYTF.

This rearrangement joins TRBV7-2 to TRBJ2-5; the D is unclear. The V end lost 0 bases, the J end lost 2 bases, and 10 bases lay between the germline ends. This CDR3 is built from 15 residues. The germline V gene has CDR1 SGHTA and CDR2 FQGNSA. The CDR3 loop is CASSLAPRIQETQYF. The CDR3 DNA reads TGTGCCAGCAGCTTAGCGCCCAGAATACAAGAGACCCAGTACTTC.

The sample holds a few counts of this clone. CDR3 DNA sequence: TGCGCCAGCAGCCTGGACGGATACACTGAAGCTTTCTTT. It translates to CASSLDGYTEAFF. V gene TRBV5-1 combines with J gene TRBJ1-1; unclear D gene. The germline V gene encodes CDR1 SGHRS and CDR2 YFSETQ. V was cut by 4 bases and J by 3 bases, with 10 bases left in between. The CDR3 runs 13 residues.

CDR3 amino acids: CASSLYLGQGQFF. CDR3 bases: TGTGCCAGCAGTTTATATCTGGGGCAAGGGCAGTTCTTC. The chain combines TRBV28 with TRBJ2-1, with TRBD1 as a possible D gene (5 bases). CDR1 and CDR2 (germline): MDHEN, SYDVKM. V shed 1 base and J shed 12 bases, with 13 bases lying between them. The CDR3 has 13 amino acids.

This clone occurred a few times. The CDR3 nucleotides are TGTGCCAGCAGCAGCGCCTCTGGGGCCAACGTCCTGACTTTC. Translating it yields CASSSASGANVLTF. This chain joins TRBV5-4 and TRBJ2-6, with no clear D. The CDR3 runs 14 residues. Trimming removed 4 bases at V and 0 bases at J, with 5 bases between. Germline V gives CDR1 SGHNT, CDR2 YYREEE (reference sequence).

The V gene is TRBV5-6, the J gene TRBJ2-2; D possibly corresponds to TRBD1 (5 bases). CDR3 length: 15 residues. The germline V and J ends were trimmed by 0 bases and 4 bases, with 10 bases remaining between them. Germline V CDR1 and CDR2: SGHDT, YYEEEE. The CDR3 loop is CASSLVQVSTGELFF. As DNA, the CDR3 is TGTGCCAGCAGCTTGGTACAGGTTAGCACCGGGGAGCTGTTTTTT.

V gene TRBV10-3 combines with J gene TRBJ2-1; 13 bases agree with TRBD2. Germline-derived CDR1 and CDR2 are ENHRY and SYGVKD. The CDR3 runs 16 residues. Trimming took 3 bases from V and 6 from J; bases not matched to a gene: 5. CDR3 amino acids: CAISDRLAGGANEQFF. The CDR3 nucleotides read TGTGCCATCAGTGACCGACTAGCGGGAGGAGCCAATGAGCAGTTCTTC.

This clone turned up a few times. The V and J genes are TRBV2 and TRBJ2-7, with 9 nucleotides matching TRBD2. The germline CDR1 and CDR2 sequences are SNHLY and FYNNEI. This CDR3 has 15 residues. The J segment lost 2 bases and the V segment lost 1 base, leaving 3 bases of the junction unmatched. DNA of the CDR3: TGTGCCAGCAGTGAAGGTAGCGGGAGCCCCTACGAGCAGTACTTC. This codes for CASSEGSGSPYEQYF.

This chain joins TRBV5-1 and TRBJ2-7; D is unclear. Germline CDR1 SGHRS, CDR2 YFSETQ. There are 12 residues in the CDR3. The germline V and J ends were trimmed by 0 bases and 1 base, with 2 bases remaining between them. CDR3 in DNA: TGCGCCAGCAGCTTGGAATCCTACGAGCAGTACTTC. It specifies CASSLESYEQYF.

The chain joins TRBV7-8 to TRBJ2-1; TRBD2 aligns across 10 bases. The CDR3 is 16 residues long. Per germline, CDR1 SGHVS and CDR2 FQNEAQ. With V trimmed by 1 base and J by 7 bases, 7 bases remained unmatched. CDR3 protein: CASSLVASGSRNEQFF. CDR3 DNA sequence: TGTGCCAGCAGCTTAGTTGCTAGCGGGAGCCGGAATGAGCAGTTCTTC.

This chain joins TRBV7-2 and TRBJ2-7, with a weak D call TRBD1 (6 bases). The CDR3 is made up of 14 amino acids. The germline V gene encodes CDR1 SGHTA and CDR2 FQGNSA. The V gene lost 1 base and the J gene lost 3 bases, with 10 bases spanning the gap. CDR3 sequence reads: CASSLDRVLYEQYF. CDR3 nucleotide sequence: TGTGCCAGCAGCTTAGACAGGGTCCTCTACGAGCAGTACTTC.

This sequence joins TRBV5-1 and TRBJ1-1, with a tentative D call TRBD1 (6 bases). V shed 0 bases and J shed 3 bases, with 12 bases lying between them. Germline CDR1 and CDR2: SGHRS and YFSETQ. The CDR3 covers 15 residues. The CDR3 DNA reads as TGCGCCAGCAGCTTGGTACGGGGGGCGGACACTGAAGCTTTCTTT. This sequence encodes CASSLVRGADTEAFF.

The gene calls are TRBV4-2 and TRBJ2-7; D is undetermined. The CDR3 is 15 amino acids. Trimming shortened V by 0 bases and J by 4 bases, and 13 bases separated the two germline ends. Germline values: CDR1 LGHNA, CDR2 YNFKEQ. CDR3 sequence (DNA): TGTGCCAGCAGCCAAGATCCCAGCGCCCCGTACGAGCAGTACTTC. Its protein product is CASSQDPSAPYEQYF.

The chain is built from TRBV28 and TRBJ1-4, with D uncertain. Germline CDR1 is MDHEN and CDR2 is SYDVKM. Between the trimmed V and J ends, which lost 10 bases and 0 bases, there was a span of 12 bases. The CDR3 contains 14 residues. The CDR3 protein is CATRSLATNEKLFF. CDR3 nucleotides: TGTGCCACCAGAAGCCTTGCAACTAATGAAAAACTGTTTTTT.

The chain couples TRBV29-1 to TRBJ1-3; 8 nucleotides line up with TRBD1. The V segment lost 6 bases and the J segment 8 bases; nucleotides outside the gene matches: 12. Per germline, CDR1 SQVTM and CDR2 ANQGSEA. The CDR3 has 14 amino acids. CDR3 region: CSVETGVGIDTIYF. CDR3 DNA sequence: TGCAGCGTCGAGACAGGGGTCGGAATCGACACCATATATTTT.

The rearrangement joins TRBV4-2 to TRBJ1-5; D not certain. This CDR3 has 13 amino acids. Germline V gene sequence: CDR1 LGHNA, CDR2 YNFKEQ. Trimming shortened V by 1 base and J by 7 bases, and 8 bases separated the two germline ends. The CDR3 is CASSQGVSQPQHF. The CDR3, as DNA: TGTGCCAGCAGCCAAGGAGTTTCCCAGCCCCAGCATTTT.

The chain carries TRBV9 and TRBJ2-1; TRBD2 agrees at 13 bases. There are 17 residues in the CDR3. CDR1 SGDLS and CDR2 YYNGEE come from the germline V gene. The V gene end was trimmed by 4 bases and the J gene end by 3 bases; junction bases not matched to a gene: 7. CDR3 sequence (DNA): TGTGCCAGCAGCTTCGGACTAGCGGGAGTGTTCTACAATGAGCAGTTCTTC. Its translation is CASSFGLAGVFYNEQFF. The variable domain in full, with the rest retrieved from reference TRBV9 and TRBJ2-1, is DSGVTQTPKHLITATGQRVTLRCSPRSGDLSVYWYQQSLDQGLQFLIQYYNGEERAKGNILERFSAQQFPDLHSELNLSSLELGDSALYFCASSFGLAGVFYNEQFFGPGTRLTVL.

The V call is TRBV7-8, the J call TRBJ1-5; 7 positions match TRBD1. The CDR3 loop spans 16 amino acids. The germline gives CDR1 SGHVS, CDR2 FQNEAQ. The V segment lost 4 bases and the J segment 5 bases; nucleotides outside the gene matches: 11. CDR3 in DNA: TGTGCCAGCAGCTCCGGGCAGGGGGAATTTGATCAGCCCCAGCATTTT. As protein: CASSSGQGEFDQPQHF.

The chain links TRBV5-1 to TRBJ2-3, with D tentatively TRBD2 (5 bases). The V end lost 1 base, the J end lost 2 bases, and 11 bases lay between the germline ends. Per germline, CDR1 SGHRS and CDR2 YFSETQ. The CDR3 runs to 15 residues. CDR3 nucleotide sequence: TGCGCCAGCAGCTTGTTTCCCGGGAACACAGATACGCAGTATTTT. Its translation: CASSLFPGNTDTQYF.

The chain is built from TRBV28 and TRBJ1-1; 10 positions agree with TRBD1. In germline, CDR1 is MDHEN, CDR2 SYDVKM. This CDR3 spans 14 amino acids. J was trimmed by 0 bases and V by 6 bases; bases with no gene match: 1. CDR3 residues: CASRGQGMNTEAFF. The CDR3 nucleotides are TGTGCCAGCAGGGGACAGGGGATGAACACTGAAGCTTTCTTT.

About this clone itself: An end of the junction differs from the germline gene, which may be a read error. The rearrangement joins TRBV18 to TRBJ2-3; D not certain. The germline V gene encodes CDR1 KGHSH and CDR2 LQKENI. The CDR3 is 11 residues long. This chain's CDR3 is CASSPQDAQYF. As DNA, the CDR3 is TGTGCCAGCTCACCACAAGATGCGCAGTATTTT.

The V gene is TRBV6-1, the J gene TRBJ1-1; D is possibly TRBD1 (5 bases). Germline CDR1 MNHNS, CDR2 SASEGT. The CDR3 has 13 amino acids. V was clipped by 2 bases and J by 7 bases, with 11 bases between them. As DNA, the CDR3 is TGTGCCAGCAGTGAAACGAGGGACCTTGAAGCTTTCTTT. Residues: CASSETRDLEAFF.